The rows below give T cell receptor beta chains drawn from one sample of a study of early T cells in non-severe SARS-CoV-2 infection. MiXCR was run by TCRdb on the 5' RACE reads, yielding one entry per CDR3 protein. The data hold tens of thousands of distinct CDR3 sequences, with roughly 13% observed a single time. Material for sequencing was whole blood. Receptors were obtained from an adult who was a healthcare worker with PCR-confirmed SARS-CoV-2 infection or an uninfected control (not recorded which). Each CDR3 is given with its conserved first and last residue. Each record gives: CDR3 length, V gene, J gene, CDR3 protein.

cdr3_length: 13
v_call: TRBV10-3
j_call: TRBJ2-3
cdr3_aa: CAISRGTTDTQYF

cdr3_length: 13
v_call: TRBV6-5
j_call: TRBJ1-2
cdr3_aa: CASSRGPLAGYTF

cdr3_length: 14
v_call: TRBV29-1
j_call: TRBJ2-3
cdr3_aa: CSVSSQGHTDTQYF

cdr3_length: 13
v_call: TRBV20-1
j_call: TRBJ1-1
cdr3_aa: CKIRGLSNTEAFF

cdr3_length: 15
v_call: TRBV11-2
j_call: TRBJ1-1
cdr3_aa: CASSLDPRDSLEAFF

cdr3_length: 13
v_call: TRBV5-1
j_call: TRBJ2-5
cdr3_aa: CASSLYRGETQYF

cdr3_length: 13
v_call: TRBV18
j_call: TRBJ2-1
cdr3_aa: CASSPDRGGEQFF

cdr3_length: 18
v_call: TRBV18
j_call: TRBJ2-4
cdr3_aa: CASSLLISDFEAKNIQYF

cdr3_length: 17
v_call: TRBV5-5
j_call: TRBJ1-6
cdr3_aa: CASSLQSGNSYNSPLHF

cdr3_length: 16
v_call: TRBV19
j_call: TRBJ2-6
cdr3_aa: CASSPGLISGANVLTF

cdr3_length: 16
v_call: TRBV20-1
j_call: TRBJ1-1
cdr3_aa: CSARGQGAGMNTEAFF

cdr3_length: 15
v_call: TRBV5-1
j_call: TRBJ1-1
cdr3_aa: CASGDQRQGNTEAFF

cdr3_length: 15
v_call: TRBV10-3
j_call: TRBJ2-7
cdr3_aa: CAITSGVGGAMEQYF

cdr3_length: 15
v_call: TRBV12-3/TRBV12-4
j_call: TRBJ2-3
cdr3_aa: CASRDDRGLTDTQYF

cdr3_length: 16
v_call: TRBV5-1
j_call: TRBJ2-6
cdr3_aa: CASSGGQSSGANVLTF

cdr3_length: 14
v_call: TRBV5-1
j_call: TRBJ1-1
cdr3_aa: CASSLEGRGTEAFF

cdr3_length: 14
v_call: TRBV7-2
j_call: TRBJ1-4
cdr3_aa: CASSLILGNEKLFF

cdr3_length: 16
v_call: TRBV11-3
j_call: TRBJ2-7
cdr3_aa: CASSLGGLTERYEQYF

cdr3_length: 14
v_call: TRBV27
j_call: TRBJ2-3
cdr3_aa: CASKSGGRTDTQYF

cdr3_length: 13
v_call: TRBV5-1
j_call: TRBJ2-7
cdr3_aa: CASSLTPTYEQYF

cdr3_length: 14
v_call: TRBV9
j_call: TRBJ2-7
cdr3_aa: CASSRQASAYEQYF

cdr3_length: 13
v_call: TRBV27
j_call: TRBJ2-7
cdr3_aa: CASSLSGQHEQYF

cdr3_length: 18
v_call: TRBV4-1
j_call: TRBJ2-2
cdr3_aa: CASSHYPSLAGGAGELFF

cdr3_length: 13
v_call: TRBV20-1
j_call: TRBJ2-5
cdr3_aa: CSARLAFEETQYF

cdr3_length: 12
v_call: TRBV5-1
j_call: TRBJ2-3
cdr3_aa: CASRVGEDTQYF

cdr3_length: 16
v_call: TRBV24-1
j_call: TRBJ2-3
cdr3_aa: CATSDARTGATDTQYF

cdr3_length: 17
v_call: TRBV14
j_call: TRBJ1-6
cdr3_aa: CASSQLRGTERDSPLHF

cdr3_length: 15
v_call: TRBV20-1
j_call: TRBJ2-5
cdr3_aa: CSARGAGTGGETQYF

cdr3_length: 13
v_call: TRBV20-1
j_call: TRBJ2-7
cdr3_aa: CSARGPSMGEQYF

cdr3_length: 15
v_call: TRBV5-1
j_call: TRBJ2-7
cdr3_aa: CASSSRRASSYEQYF

cdr3_length: 15
v_call: TRBV28
j_call: TRBJ1-3
cdr3_aa: CASTPGTDSGNTIYF

cdr3_length: 16
v_call: TRBV4-3
j_call: TRBJ2-3
cdr3_aa: CASSPDRVIGTDTQYF

cdr3_length: 17
v_call: TRBV2
j_call: TRBJ2-5
cdr3_aa: CASSEDEGLAGEETQYF

cdr3_length: 14
v_call: TRBV7-9
j_call: TRBJ1-2
cdr3_aa: CASSLDGGGYGYTF

cdr3_length: 14
v_call: TRBV29-1
j_call: TRBJ2-2
cdr3_aa: CSAAVRANTGELFF

cdr3_length: 13
v_call: TRBV20-1
j_call: TRBJ1-5
cdr3_aa: CSARRQVNQPQHF

cdr3_length: 11
v_call: TRBV6-6
j_call: TRBJ1-5
cdr3_aa: CASIVGQPQHF

cdr3_length: 13
v_call: TRBV18
j_call: TRBJ1-2
cdr3_aa: CASSPPILSGYTF

cdr3_length: 12
v_call: TRBV6-2/TRBV6-3
j_call: TRBJ2-5
cdr3_aa: CASSYSRETQYF

cdr3_length: 13
v_call: TRBV12-5
j_call: TRBJ1-6
cdr3_aa: CASGLVYNSPLHF

cdr3_length: 16
v_call: TRBV7-2
j_call: TRBJ2-5
cdr3_aa: CASSLGQMKGEETQYF

cdr3_length: 15
v_call: TRBV5-4
j_call: TRBJ2-3
cdr3_aa: CASSFFVEGLDTQYF

cdr3_length: 14
v_call: TRBV20-1
j_call: TRBJ2-1
cdr3_aa: CSAHPLGLPHEQFF

cdr3_length: 14
v_call: TRBV5-6
j_call: TRBJ2-3
cdr3_aa: CASRVTGFSDTQYF

cdr3_length: 14
v_call: TRBV19
j_call: TRBJ1-5
cdr3_aa: CASSDGVGNQPQHF

cdr3_length: 14
v_call: TRBV24-1
j_call: TRBJ2-1
cdr3_aa: CATSAGGGLQGQFF

cdr3_length: 14
v_call: TRBV12-3/TRBV12-4
j_call: TRBJ2-2
cdr3_aa: CASSSGTGLNGLFF

cdr3_length: 15
v_call: TRBV24-1
j_call: TRBJ1-3
cdr3_aa: CATSDLRGSGNTIYF

cdr3_length: 15
v_call: TRBV11-2
j_call: TRBJ2-1
cdr3_aa: CASSLRGVSYNEQFF

cdr3_length: 17
v_call: TRBV4-3
j_call: TRBJ2-1
cdr3_aa: CASSQTGASGPYNEQFF

cdr3_length: 14
v_call: TRBV7-2
j_call: TRBJ1-2
cdr3_aa: CASSPLEGGSGYTF

cdr3_length: 18
v_call: TRBV27
j_call: TRBJ2-6
cdr3_aa: CASSAGTGGISGANVLTF

cdr3_length: 14
v_call: TRBV6-5
j_call: TRBJ2-2
cdr3_aa: CASGVHRETGELFF

cdr3_length: 11
v_call: TRBV3-1
j_call: TRBJ2-3
cdr3_aa: CASRTADTQYF